This TCR beta chain was obtained from a study of T cell changes during pregnancy in multiple sclerosis. Generated by immunoSEQ multiplex PCR, the TCRdb table keeps only in-frame clones and is missing some. The sample lists tens of thousands of clones, around 96% occurring once. This TCR derives from a female donor with multiple sclerosis, enrolled in a pregnancy study. Sequenced material: CD8+ T cells from peripheral blood mononuclear cells, taken after pregnancy.

The CDR3 sequence is CASSGAGFGDEQYF. In DNA form, the CDR3 reads TGTGCCAGCAGCGGAGCGGGATTCGGGGACGAGCAGTACTTC. The gene calls are TRBV21-1 and TRBJ2-7; the DNA was not compared with TRBD2, the D call given in the table. TRBV21-1 is noted as a pseudogene. This CDR3 has 14 residues.